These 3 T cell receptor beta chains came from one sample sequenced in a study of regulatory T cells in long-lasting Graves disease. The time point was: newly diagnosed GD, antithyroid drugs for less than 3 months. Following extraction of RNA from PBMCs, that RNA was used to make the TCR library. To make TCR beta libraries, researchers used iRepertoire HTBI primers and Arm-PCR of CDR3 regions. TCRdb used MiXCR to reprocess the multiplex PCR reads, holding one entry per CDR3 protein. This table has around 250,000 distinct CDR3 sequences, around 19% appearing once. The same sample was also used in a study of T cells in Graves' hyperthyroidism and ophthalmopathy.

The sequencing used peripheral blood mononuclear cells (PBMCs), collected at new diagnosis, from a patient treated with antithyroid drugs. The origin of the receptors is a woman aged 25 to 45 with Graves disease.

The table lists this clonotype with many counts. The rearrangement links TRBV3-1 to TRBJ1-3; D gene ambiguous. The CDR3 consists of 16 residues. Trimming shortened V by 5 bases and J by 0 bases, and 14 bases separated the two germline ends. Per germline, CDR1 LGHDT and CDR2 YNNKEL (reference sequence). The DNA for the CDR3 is TGTGCCAGCAGCGACCGGTCCCCACGCTCTGGAAACACCATATATTTT. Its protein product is CASSDRSPRSGNTIYF. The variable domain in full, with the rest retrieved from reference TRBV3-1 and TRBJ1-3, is DTAVSQTPKYLVTQMGNDKSIKCEQNLGHDTMYWYKQDSKKFLKIMFSYNNKELIINETVPNRFSPKSPDKAHLNLHINSLELGDSAVYFCASSDRSPRSGNTIYFGEGSWLTVV.

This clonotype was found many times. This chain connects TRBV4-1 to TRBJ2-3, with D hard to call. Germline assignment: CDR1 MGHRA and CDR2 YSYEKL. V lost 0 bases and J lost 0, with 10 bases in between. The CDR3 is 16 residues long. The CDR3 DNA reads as TGCGCCAGCAGCCAAGAGGCCACAGCTAGCACAGATACGCAGTATTTT. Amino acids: CASSQEATASTDTQYF.

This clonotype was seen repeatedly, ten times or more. The CDR3 DNA follows: TGCAGTGCAAGACAGGGGAGGGAGACTGAAGCTTTCTTT. Its protein is CSARQGRETEAFF. V gene TRBV20-1 combines with J gene TRBJ1-1, with 8 bases that match TRBD1. The length of the CDR3 is 13 residues. V was pared by 6 bases and J by 5 bases, with 8 bases of the junction left unmatched. The germline gives CDR1 DFQATT, CDR2 SNEGSKA (reference sequence).